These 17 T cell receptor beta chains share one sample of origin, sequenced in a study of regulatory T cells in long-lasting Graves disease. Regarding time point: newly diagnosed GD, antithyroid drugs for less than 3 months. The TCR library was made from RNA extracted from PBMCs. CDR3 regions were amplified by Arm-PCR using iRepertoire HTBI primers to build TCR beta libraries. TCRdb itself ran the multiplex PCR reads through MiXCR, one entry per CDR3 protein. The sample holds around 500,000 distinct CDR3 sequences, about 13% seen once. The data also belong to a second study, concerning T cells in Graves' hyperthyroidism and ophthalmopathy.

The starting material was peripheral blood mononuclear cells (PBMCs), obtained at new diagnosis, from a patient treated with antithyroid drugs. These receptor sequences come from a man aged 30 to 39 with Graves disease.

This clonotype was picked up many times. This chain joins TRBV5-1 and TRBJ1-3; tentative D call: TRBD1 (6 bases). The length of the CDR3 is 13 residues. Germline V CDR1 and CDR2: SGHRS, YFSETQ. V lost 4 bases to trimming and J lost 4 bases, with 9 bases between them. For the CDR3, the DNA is TGCGCCAGCAGCAGGGACACCGGAAACACCATATATTTT. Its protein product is CASSRDTGNTIYF.

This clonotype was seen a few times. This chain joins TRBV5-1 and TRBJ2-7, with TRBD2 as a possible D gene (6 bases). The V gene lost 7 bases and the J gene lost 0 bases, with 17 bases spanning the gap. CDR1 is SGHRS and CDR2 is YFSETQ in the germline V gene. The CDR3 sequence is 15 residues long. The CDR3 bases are TGCGCCAGCCGCTGGGAGGAGTTGAGCTCCTACGAGCAGTACTTC. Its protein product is CASRWEELSSYEQYF.

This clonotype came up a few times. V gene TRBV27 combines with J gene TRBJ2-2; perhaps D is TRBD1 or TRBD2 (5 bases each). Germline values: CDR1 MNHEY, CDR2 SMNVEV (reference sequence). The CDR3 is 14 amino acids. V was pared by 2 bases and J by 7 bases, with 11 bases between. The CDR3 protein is CASSLAGAHGELFF. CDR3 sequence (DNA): TGTGCCAGCAGTTTAGCCGGGGCGCACGGGGAGCTGTTTTTT.

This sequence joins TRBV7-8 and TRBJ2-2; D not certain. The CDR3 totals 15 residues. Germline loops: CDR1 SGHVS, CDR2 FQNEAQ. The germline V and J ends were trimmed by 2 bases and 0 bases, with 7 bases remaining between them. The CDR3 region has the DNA TGTGCCAGCAGCTTATGGGCCACGAACACCGGGGAGCTGTTTTTT. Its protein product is CASSLWATNTGELFF.

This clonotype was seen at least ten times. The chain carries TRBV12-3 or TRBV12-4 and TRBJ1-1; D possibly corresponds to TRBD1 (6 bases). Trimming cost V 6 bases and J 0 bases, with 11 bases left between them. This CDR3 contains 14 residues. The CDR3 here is CASRTQGLNTEAFF. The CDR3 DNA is TGTGCCAGCAGAACCCAGGGGCTGAACACTGAAGCTTTCTTT.

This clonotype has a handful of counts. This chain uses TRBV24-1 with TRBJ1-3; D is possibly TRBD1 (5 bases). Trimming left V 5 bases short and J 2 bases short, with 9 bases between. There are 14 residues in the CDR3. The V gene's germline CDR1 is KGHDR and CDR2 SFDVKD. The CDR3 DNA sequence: TGTGCCACCAGTGGAGGGGAAGCTGGAAACACCATATATTTT. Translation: CATSGGEAGNTIYF.

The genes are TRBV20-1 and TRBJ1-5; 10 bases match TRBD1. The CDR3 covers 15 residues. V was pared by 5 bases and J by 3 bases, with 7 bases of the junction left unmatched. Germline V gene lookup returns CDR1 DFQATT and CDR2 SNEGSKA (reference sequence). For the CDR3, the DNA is TGCAGTGCTGTAGGACAGGGGGTGTTCAATCAGCCCCAGCATTTT. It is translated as CSAVGQGVFNQPQHF.

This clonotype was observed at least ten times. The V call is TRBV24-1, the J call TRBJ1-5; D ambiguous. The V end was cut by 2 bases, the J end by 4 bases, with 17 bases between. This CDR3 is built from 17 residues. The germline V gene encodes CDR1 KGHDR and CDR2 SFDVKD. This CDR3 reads CATSDSTTATLNQPQHF. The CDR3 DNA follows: TGTGCCACCAGTGATTCCACGACCGCTACCTTGAATCAGCCCCAGCATTTT.

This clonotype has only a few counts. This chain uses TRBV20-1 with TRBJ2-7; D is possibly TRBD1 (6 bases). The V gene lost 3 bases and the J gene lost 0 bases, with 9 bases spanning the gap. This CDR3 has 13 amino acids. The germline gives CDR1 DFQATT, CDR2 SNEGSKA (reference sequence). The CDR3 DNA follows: TGCAGTGCTAGGGACAGCCACTCCTACGAGCAGTACTTC. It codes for CSARDSHSYEQYF.

CDR3 loop: CASSLETSSNEQFF. The CDR3 DNA reads as TGTGCCAGCAGCTTAGAGACTAGCAGCAATGAGCAGTTCTTC. This rearrangement joins TRBV7-9 to TRBJ2-1, with 7 bases aligning to TRBD2. Losses at the gene ends were 1 base for V and 6 bases for J; bases not matched to a gene: 3. The CDR3 spans 14 residues. Germline V gives CDR1 SEHNR, CDR2 FQNEAQ (reference sequence).

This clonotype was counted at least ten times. CDR3: CASSLAPGTSYNSPLHF. As DNA, the CDR3 is TGTGCCAGCAGTTTAGCCCCCGGGACCTCCTATAATTCACCCCTCCACTTT. This sequence joins TRBV12-3 or TRBV12-4 and TRBJ1-6; maybe TRBD1 (5 bases). The V end was cut by 0 bases, the J end by 0 bases, with 9 bases between. There are 17 residues in the CDR3.

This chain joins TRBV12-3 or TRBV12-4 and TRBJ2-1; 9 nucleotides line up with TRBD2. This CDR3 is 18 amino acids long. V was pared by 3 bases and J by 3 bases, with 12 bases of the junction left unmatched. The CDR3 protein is CASSFFGSGSQSYNEQFF. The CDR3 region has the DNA TGTGCCAGCAGTTTCTTTGGTAGCGGGAGTCAAAGCTACAATGAGCAGTTCTTC.

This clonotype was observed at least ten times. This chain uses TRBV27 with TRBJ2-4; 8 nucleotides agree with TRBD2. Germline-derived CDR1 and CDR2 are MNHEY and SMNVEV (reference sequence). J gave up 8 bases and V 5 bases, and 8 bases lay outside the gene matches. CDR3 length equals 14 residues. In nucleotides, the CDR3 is TGTGCCAGCAGTCTCGGGGGGGAGGCGTACATTCAGTACTTC. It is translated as CASSLGGEAYIQYF.

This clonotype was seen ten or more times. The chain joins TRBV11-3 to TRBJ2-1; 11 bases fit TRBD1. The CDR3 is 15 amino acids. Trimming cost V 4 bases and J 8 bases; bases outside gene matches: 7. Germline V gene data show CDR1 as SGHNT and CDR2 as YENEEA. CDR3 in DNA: TGTGCCAGCAGCTCGCGGGGGACAGGGGGTGATGAGCAGTTCTTC. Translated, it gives CASSSRGTGGDEQFF.

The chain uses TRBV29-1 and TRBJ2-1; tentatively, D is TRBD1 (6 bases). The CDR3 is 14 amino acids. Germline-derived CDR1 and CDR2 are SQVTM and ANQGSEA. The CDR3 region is CRAVLDSSYNEQFF. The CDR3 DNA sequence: TGCAGGGCCGTCTTGGACAGCTCCTACAATGAGCAGTTCTTC.

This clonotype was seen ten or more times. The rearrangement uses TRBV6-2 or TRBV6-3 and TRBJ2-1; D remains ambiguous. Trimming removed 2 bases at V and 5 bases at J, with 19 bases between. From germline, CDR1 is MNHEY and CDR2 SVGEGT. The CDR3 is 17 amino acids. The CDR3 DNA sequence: TGTGCCAGCAGTTACCCCCAAGGCCGACTTTATAACAATGAGCAGTTCTTC. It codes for CASSYPQGRLYNNEQFF.

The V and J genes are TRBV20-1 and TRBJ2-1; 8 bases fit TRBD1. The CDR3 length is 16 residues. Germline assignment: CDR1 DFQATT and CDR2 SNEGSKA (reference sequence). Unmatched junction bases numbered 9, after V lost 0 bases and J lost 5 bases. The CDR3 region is CSARDLRTGSNNEQFF. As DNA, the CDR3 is TGCAGTGCTAGAGATCTCCGGACAGGGAGTAACAATGAGCAGTTCTTC.